This is a list of T cell receptor beta chains from one sample in a study of regulatory dendritic cells for organ transplantation. The method was immunoSEQ multiplex PCR; TCRdb's version includes in-frame clones alone and lacks a portion of them. Here the sample spans more than 9,500 clones, around 62% being singletons. Antigens for these TCRs are unknown. The sample taken for sequencing was naive CD8+ T cells from blood cultured with dendritic cells. Receptors were obtained from a human donor in good health. CDR3s include the opening cysteine and the closing phenylalanine or tryptophan. The order of the fields is CDR3 protein, CDR3 DNA, clone size, J gene, V gene, CDR3 length, D gene. The D gene is left open where the match is weak. Where a row states a size, it is once, few, many or the class of an expanded clone; other rows omit it.

cdr3_aa: CASSPPPGASTDTQYF
cdr3_nt: TGTGCCAGCTCACCACCGCCAGGGGCGAGCACAGATACGCAGTATTTT
clone_size: NA
j_call: TRBJ2-3
v_call: TRBV18
cdr3_length: 16
d_call: NA

cdr3_aa: CASGSPRGTEAFF
cdr3_nt: TGTGCCAGCGGTTCTCCGCGGGGGACTGAAGCTTTCTTT
clone_size: NA
j_call: TRBJ1-1
v_call: TRBV11-2
cdr3_length: 13
d_call: NA

cdr3_aa: CASSLVAQLGAKNIQYF
cdr3_nt: TGTGCCAGCAGCTTAGTGGCCCAACTAGGAGCCAAAAACATTCAGTACTTC
clone_size: NA
j_call: TRBJ2-4
v_call: TRBV13
cdr3_length: 17
d_call: NA

cdr3_aa: CAVYRSGACTDTQYF
cdr3_nt: TGTGCCGTGTACCGGAGCGGGGCCTGCACAGATACGCAGTATTTT
clone_size: NA
j_call: TRBJ2-3
v_call: TRBV19
cdr3_length: 15
d_call: TRBD2

cdr3_aa: CASSQVPGDTEAFF
cdr3_nt: TGTGCCAGCAGCCAAGTGCCGGGGGACACTGAAGCTTTCTTT
clone_size: NA
j_call: TRBJ1-1
v_call: TRBV14
cdr3_length: 14
d_call: NA

cdr3_aa: CASSWARELFF
cdr3_nt: TGTGCCAGCAGCTGGGCCAGGGAGCTGTTTTTT
clone_size: few
j_call: TRBJ2-2
v_call: TRBV7-9
cdr3_length: 11
d_call: NA

cdr3_aa: CASRLNNEQFF
cdr3_nt: TGTGCCAGCAGGTTAAACAATGAGCAGTTCTTC
clone_size: NA
j_call: TRBJ2-1
v_call: TRBV9
cdr3_length: 11
d_call: NA

cdr3_aa: CASSLDTGTGGWETQYF
cdr3_nt: TGTGCCAGCAGCTTGGACACCGGGACAGGGGGCTGGGAGACCCAGTACTTC
clone_size: once
j_call: TRBJ2-5
v_call: TRBV11-2
cdr3_length: 17
d_call: TRBD1

cdr3_aa: CASSAGQGSYEQYF
cdr3_nt: TGTGCCAGCAGCGCGGGACAGGGATCCTACGAGCAGTACTTC
clone_size: NA
j_call: TRBJ2-7
v_call: TRBV25-1
cdr3_length: 14
d_call: TRBD1

cdr3_aa: CASSLGVGLATDTQYF
cdr3_nt: TGTGCCAGCAGCTTAGGGGTGGGACTAGCGACCGATACGCAGTATTTT
clone_size: once
j_call: TRBJ2-3
v_call: TRBV11-2
cdr3_length: 16
d_call: TRBD2

cdr3_aa: CASGNGQGSSYEQYF
cdr3_nt: TGTGCCAGTGGGAATGGACAGGGAAGCTCCTACGAGCAGTACTTC
clone_size: few
j_call: TRBJ2-7
v_call: TRBV19
cdr3_length: 15
d_call: TRBD1

cdr3_aa: CASSSEQSGWAEAFF
cdr3_nt: TGCGCCAGCAGCTCGGAACAGAGCGGGTGGGCTGAAGCTTTCTTT
clone_size: NA
j_call: TRBJ1-1
v_call: TRBV5-1
cdr3_length: 15
d_call: NA

cdr3_aa: CASSPGFRTDTQYF
cdr3_nt: TGTGCCAGCAGTCCAGGGTTCCGCACAGATACGCAGTATTTT
clone_size: NA
j_call: TRBJ2-3
v_call: TRBV6-6
cdr3_length: 14
d_call: NA

cdr3_aa: CASSYGTGTEAFF
cdr3_nt: TGTGCCAGCAGCTACGGGACAGGCACTGAAGCTTTCTTT
clone_size: NA
j_call: TRBJ1-1
v_call: TRBV6-5
cdr3_length: 13
d_call: TRBD1

cdr3_aa: CASSQESGGTGNTIYF
cdr3_nt: TGCGCCAGCAGCCAAGAATCCGGGGGTACTGGAAACACCATATATTTT
clone_size: NA
j_call: TRBJ1-3
v_call: TRBV4-1
cdr3_length: 16
d_call: NA

cdr3_aa: CASSPTDNEQFF
cdr3_nt: TGTGCCAGCAGCCCGACAGATAATGAGCAGTTCTTC
clone_size: NA
j_call: TRBJ2-1
v_call: TRBV6-5
cdr3_length: 12
d_call: NA

cdr3_aa: CSVEDDLDRSYNEQFF
cdr3_nt: TGCAGCGTTGAAGATGATCTAGATCGGTCCTACAATGAGCAGTTCTTC
clone_size: NA
j_call: TRBJ2-1
v_call: TRBV29-1
cdr3_length: 16
d_call: NA

cdr3_aa: CASGDPGQPGQPQHF
cdr3_nt: TGTGCTAGTGGAGACCCGGGACAGCCGGGTCAGCCCCAGCATTTT
clone_size: few
j_call: TRBJ1-5
v_call: TRBV12-5
cdr3_length: 15
d_call: TRBD1

cdr3_aa: CASLKEVGQGNYGYTF
cdr3_nt: TGTGCTAGCCTGAAAGAGGTGGGACAGGGAAACTATGGCTACACCTTC
clone_size: NA
j_call: TRBJ1-2
v_call: TRBV12-5
cdr3_length: 16
d_call: TRBD1

cdr3_aa: CASSNPDRVANYNEQFF
cdr3_nt: TGTGCCAGCAGCAATCCCGACAGGGTGGCTAACTACAATGAGCAGTTCTTC
clone_size: NA
j_call: TRBJ2-1
v_call: TRBV11-2
cdr3_length: 17
d_call: TRBD1

cdr3_aa: CASSFSAAYEQYF
cdr3_nt: TGTGCCAGCAGCTTCTCGGCGGCCTACGAGCAGTACTTC
clone_size: NA
j_call: TRBJ2-7
v_call: TRBV13
cdr3_length: 13
d_call: NA

cdr3_aa: CANPLLRYHTGGRMGGANVLTF
cdr3_nt: TGCGCCAATCCACTACTCAGATACCATACAGGGGGCCGTATGGGTGGGGCCAACGTCCTGACTTTC
clone_size: NA
j_call: TRBJ2-6
v_call: TRBV5-1
cdr3_length: 22
d_call: TRBD1

cdr3_aa: CASSESGQGIDEQFF
cdr3_nt: TGTGCCAGTAGCGAATCGGGACAGGGGATCGATGAGCAGTTCTTC
clone_size: few
j_call: TRBJ2-1
v_call: TRBV19
cdr3_length: 15
d_call: TRBD1

cdr3_aa: CASPPGNRVWDYGYTF
cdr3_nt: TGTGCCAGTCCCCCAGGGAACCGGGTGTGGGACTATGGCTACACCTTC
clone_size: few
j_call: TRBJ1-2
v_call: TRBV11-2
cdr3_length: 16
d_call: NA

cdr3_aa: CASSLRDRGLNTEAFF
cdr3_nt: TGTGCCAGCAGCCTCCGGGACAGGGGCCTGAACACTGAAGCTTTCTTT
clone_size: NA
j_call: TRBJ1-1
v_call: TRBV7-2
cdr3_length: 16
d_call: TRBD1

cdr3_aa: CASSSGGNYEQYF
cdr3_nt: TGTGCCAGCAGCTCCGGGGGGAACTACGAGCAGTACTTC
clone_size: NA
j_call: TRBJ2-7
v_call: TRBV9
cdr3_length: 13
d_call: TRBD2

cdr3_aa: CASGAGEYNEQYF
cdr3_nt: TGTGCCAGCGGGGCAGGGGAATACAACGAGCAGTACTTC
clone_size: NA
j_call: TRBJ2-7
v_call: TRBV7-8
cdr3_length: 13
d_call: NA

cdr3_aa: CASTSPNTGELFF
cdr3_nt: TGTGCCAGCACCAGTCCGAACACCGGGGAGCTGTTTTTT
clone_size: NA
j_call: TRBJ2-2
v_call: TRBV9
cdr3_length: 13
d_call: NA

cdr3_aa: CASSDSSSGDNEQFF
cdr3_nt: TGTGCCAGCAGTGATAGCTCTAGCGGCGACAATGAGCAGTTCTTC
clone_size: NA
j_call: TRBJ2-1
v_call: TRBV2
cdr3_length: 15
d_call: TRBD2

cdr3_aa: CASSPTEETQYF
cdr3_nt: TGTGCCAGCAGCCCCACGGAGGAGACCCAGTACTTC
clone_size: NA
j_call: TRBJ2-5
v_call: TRBV11-2
cdr3_length: 12
d_call: NA

cdr3_aa: CASSESGQYYEQYF
cdr3_nt: TGTGCCAGCAGTGAATCTGGACAGTACTACGAGCAGTACTTC
clone_size: once
j_call: TRBJ2-7
v_call: TRBV2
cdr3_length: 14
d_call: NA

cdr3_aa: CASSFGRLAYNEQFF
cdr3_nt: TGTGCCAGCAGTTTTGGGCGCCTTGCCTACAATGAGCAGTTCTTC
clone_size: NA
j_call: TRBJ2-1
v_call: TRBV27
cdr3_length: 15
d_call: NA

cdr3_aa: CASSYQTADTGELFF
cdr3_nt: TGTGCCAGCAGTTACCAGACAGCCGACACCGGGGAGCTGTTTTTT
clone_size: NA
j_call: TRBJ2-2
v_call: TRBV6-5
cdr3_length: 15
d_call: NA

cdr3_aa: CASSLSMAGGPTYGYGYTF
cdr3_nt: TGTGCCAGCAGTTTATCGATGGCAGGGGGGCCTACCTATGGCTATGGCTACACCTTC
clone_size: few
j_call: TRBJ1-2
v_call: TRBV27
cdr3_length: 19
d_call: TRBD1

cdr3_aa: CASSPSGTSGGVEQFF
cdr3_nt: TGTGCCAGCAGCCCCTCCGGGACTAGCGGGGGTGTTGAGCAGTTCTTC
clone_size: NA
j_call: TRBJ2-1
v_call: TRBV2
cdr3_length: 16
d_call: TRBD2

cdr3_aa: CANPLLRYHTGGRMGGANVLTF
cdr3_nt: TGCGCCAATCCGCTACTCAGATACCATACAGGGGGCCGTATGGGTGGGGCCAACGTCCTGACTTTC
clone_size: few
j_call: TRBJ2-6
v_call: TRBV5-1
cdr3_length: 22
d_call: TRBD1

cdr3_aa: CASSVGGSGGETQYF
cdr3_nt: TGTGCCAGCAGCGTAGGGGGTAGCGGGGGAGAGACCCAGTACTTC
clone_size: NA
j_call: TRBJ2-5
v_call: TRBV9
cdr3_length: 15
d_call: TRBD2

cdr3_aa: CASSILGTVSTDTQYF
cdr3_nt: TGCGCCAGCAGCATATTAGGGACAGTTAGCACAGATACGCAGTATTTT
clone_size: NA
j_call: TRBJ2-3
v_call: TRBV5-1
cdr3_length: 16
d_call: TRBD1

cdr3_aa: CASSRGLAGPGELFF
cdr3_nt: TGTGCCAGCAGCCGAGGACTAGCGGGGCCCGGGGAGCTGTTTTTT
clone_size: NA
j_call: TRBJ2-2
v_call: TRBV25-1
cdr3_length: 15
d_call: TRBD2

cdr3_aa: CASSFRFGGGSYEQYF
cdr3_nt: TGTGCCAGCAGCTTCCGATTCGGGGGGGGCAGCTACGAGCAGTACTTC
clone_size: NA
j_call: TRBJ2-7
v_call: TRBV5-6
cdr3_length: 16
d_call: TRBD2

cdr3_aa: CASSFAAGGQPQHF
cdr3_nt: TGTGCCAGCAGCTTTGCGGCAGGGGGGCAGCCCCAGCATTTT
clone_size: NA
j_call: TRBJ1-5
v_call: TRBV5-6
cdr3_length: 14
d_call: TRBD1

cdr3_aa: CASSLTGDEQFF
cdr3_nt: TGTGCCAGTAGCCTGACAGGGGATGAGCAGTTCTTC
clone_size: few
j_call: TRBJ2-1
v_call: TRBV19
cdr3_length: 12
d_call: TRBD1